This paragraph covers one TCR beta chain sequence. This sample is part of a study of shared clonotypes between healthy human individuals. V gave up 5 bases and J gave up 3 bases, with 7 bases separating them. Germline V lookup: CDR1 SEHNR, CDR2 FQNEAQ (reference sequence). The CDR3 covers 12 residues. Sequencing used immunoSEQ multiplex PCR; TCRdb keeps in-frame clones, though not all of them. The sample carries some 530,000 clones, over 70% recorded once. The chain is built from TRBV7-9 and TRBJ1-2; D unclear. This receptor was taken from a woman in her forties in good health. Some clones in this sample may be carry-over from other donors' samples. The sequenced sample consisted of PBMCs. The DNA for the CDR3 is TGTGCCAGCAGCCCCGGGGACTATGGCTACACCTTC. Translating gives CASSPGDYGYTF.